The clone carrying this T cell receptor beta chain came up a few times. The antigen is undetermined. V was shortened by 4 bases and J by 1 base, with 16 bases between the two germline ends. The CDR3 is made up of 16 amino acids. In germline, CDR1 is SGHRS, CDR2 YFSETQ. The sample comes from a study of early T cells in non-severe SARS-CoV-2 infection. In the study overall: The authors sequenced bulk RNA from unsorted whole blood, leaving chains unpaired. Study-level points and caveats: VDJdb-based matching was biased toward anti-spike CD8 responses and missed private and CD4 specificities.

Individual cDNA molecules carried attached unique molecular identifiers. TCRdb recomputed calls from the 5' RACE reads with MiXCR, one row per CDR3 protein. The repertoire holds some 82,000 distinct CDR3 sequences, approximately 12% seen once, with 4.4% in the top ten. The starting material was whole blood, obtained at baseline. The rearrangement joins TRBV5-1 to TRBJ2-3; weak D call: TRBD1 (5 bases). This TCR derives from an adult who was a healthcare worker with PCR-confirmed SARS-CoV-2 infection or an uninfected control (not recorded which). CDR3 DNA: TGCGCCAGCAGCCTGCCGGTGGGGCAGGGCACAGATACGCAGTATTTT. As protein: CASSLPVGQGTDTQYF. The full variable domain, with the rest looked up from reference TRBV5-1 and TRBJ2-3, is KAGVTQTPRYLIKTRGQQVTLSCSPISGHRSVSWYQQTPGQGLQFLFEYFSETQRNKGNFPGRFSGRQFSNSRSEMNVSTLELGDSALYLCASSLPVGQGTDTQYFGPGTRLTVL.